Following are 14 T cell receptor beta chains from one sample sequenced in a study of cytomegalovirus exposure and HLA in healthy donors. The PCR ran on 60 Vbeta and 13 Jbeta primers. Method: immunoSEQ multiplex PCR; TCRdb's copy keeps in-frame clones and lacks some. The sample contains 150,000 or so clones, around four fifths of which appear only once. The sequencing input was PBMCs. These receptor sequences come from a female donor in good health and CMV-seronegative.

V and J are TRBV11-2 and TRBJ2-7; 10 bases are a match to TRBD2. The germline gives CDR1 SGHAT, CDR2 FQNNGV. V was pared by 1 base and J by 2 bases, with 8 bases of the junction left unmatched. There are 17 residues in the CDR3. The CDR3 nucleotides read TGTGCCAGCAGCTTAGGTAGCGGGAGGCCCGACCCCTACGAGCAGTACTTC. It yields the protein CASSLGSGRPDPYEQYF.

This rearrangement joins TRBV29-1 to TRBJ1-1; no clear D. Germline CDR1 SQVTM, CDR2 ANQGSEA. The CDR3 is made up of 9 amino acids. Trimming took 4 bases from V and 8 from J, leaving 5 bases between them. CDR3 protein: CSVGGEAFF. The CDR3 nucleotides are TGCAGCGTTGGTGGCGAAGCTTTCTTT.

This chain connects TRBV4-3 to TRBJ2-3, with 13 bases that match TRBD2. The germline V gene has CDR1 LGHNA and CDR2 YSLEER. Unmatched junction bases numbered 4, after V lost 0 bases and J lost 1 base. CDR3 length: 18 amino acids. The CDR3 spells CASSQDRGTSGGTDTQYF. Here the CDR3 DNA reads TGCGCCAGCAGCCAAGATCGGGGGACTAGCGGGGGCACAGATACGCAGTATTTT.

The chain joins TRBV5-1 to TRBJ2-2; no clear D. The CDR3 extends over 14 amino acids. V shed 5 bases and J shed 1 base, with 9 bases lying between them. CDR1 SGHRS and CDR2 YFSETQ come from the germline V gene. The CDR3 DNA follows: TGCGCCAGCAGTCCCGAGGTGAACACCGGGGAGCTGTTTTTT. Its translation is CASSPEVNTGELFF.

The chain employs TRBV5-4 and TRBJ2-1, with 8 nucleotides matching TRBD1. The germline CDR1 and CDR2 sequences are SGHNT and YYREEE (reference sequence). This CDR3 spans 15 amino acids. V gave up 1 base and J gave up 4 bases; unmatched junction bases: 4. In DNA form, the CDR3 reads TGTGCCAGCAGCTTGCCAGGGGGCTTGTACAATGAGCAGTTCTTC. Protein product: CASSLPGGLYNEQFF.

This chain uses TRBV9 with TRBJ2-1; tentative D call: TRBD1 (6 bases). CDR1 and CDR2 (germline): SGDLS, YYNGEE. V shed 6 bases and J shed 0 bases, with 10 bases lying between them. The CDR3 loop spans 14 amino acids. In nucleotides, the CDR3 is TGTGCCAGCACCCAGGGGCTCTCCTACAATGAGCAGTTCTTC. Its translation is CASTQGLSYNEQFF.

The chain recombines TRBV7-9 with TRBJ1-1, with D maybe TRBD1 (6 bases). Germline values: CDR1 SEHNR, CDR2 FQNEAQ (reference sequence). The CDR3 is made up of 13 amino acids. The V gene lost 3 bases and the J gene lost 8 bases, with 13 bases spanning the gap. In nucleotides, the CDR3 is TGTGCCAGCAGCTTGGGACGGACAGTGGAAGCTTTCTTT. The encoded protein is CASSLGRTVEAFF. The whole variable domain, remainder taken from reference TRBV7-9 and TRBJ1-1, is DTGVSQNPRHKITKRGQNVTFRCDPISEHNRLYWYRQTLGQGPEFLTYFQNEAQLEKSRLLSDRFSAERPKGSFSTLEIQRTEQGDSAMYLCASSLGRTVEAFFGQGTRLTVV.

The chain combines TRBV30 with TRBJ2-2; TRBD2 matches at 11 bases. The CDR3 contains 19 residues. CDR1 and CDR2 from the germline V gene are GTSNPN and SVGIG (reference sequence). V shed 4 bases, J shed 4 bases, and the junction held 17 bases outside the gene matches. In DNA form, the CDR3 reads TGTGCCTGGAAGACTGCAATCGGTCTAGCGGGAGGTGGCACCGGGGAGCTGTTTTTT. Residues: CAWKTAIGLAGGGTGELFF.

This clone has just a few counts. This sequence joins TRBV7-6 and TRBJ1-2; D unresolved. Germline-derived CDR1 and CDR2 are SGHVS and FNYEAQ. The V end was cut by 8 bases, the J end by 4 bases, with 17 bases between. CDR3 length equals 14 residues. CDR3 in amino acids: CASARDPRFYGYTF. CDR3 nucleotides: TGTGCCAGCGCCCGAGACCCGAGGTTCTATGGCTACACCTTC.

Remarks on this clone: Within the sample, other DNA sequences also encode this same CDR3. V usage is TRBV6-6 and J usage is TRBJ2-7; possibly TRBD2 for D (7 bases). The CDR3 totals 13 residues. V lost 8 bases to trimming and J lost 4 bases, with 15 bases between them. Looked up from germline, CDR1 is MNHNY and CDR2 is SVGAGI (reference sequence). The CDR3 region has the DNA TGTGCCAGCGGGGGGGGACAATTTTACGAGCAGTACTTC. Its protein is CASGGGQFYEQYF.

The V gene is TRBV10-3, the J gene TRBJ2-2; D is possibly TRBD1 (6 bases). Germline V lookup: CDR1 ENHRY, CDR2 SYGVKD. The CDR3 has 15 residues. Deletions cut 4 bases from V and 4 bases from J, with 13 bases between. CDR3: CAISVTGLTTGELFF. The CDR3 DNA sequence: TGTGCCATCAGTGTGACAGGTTTGACCACCGGGGAGCTGTTTTTT.

This clone has only one observation. This chain links TRBV2 with TRBJ1-2; D might be TRBD1 (5 bases). The CDR3 consists of 12 residues. CDR1 is SNHLY, CDR2 FYNNEI, per germline. Trimming took 7 bases from V and 3 from J, leaving 9 bases between them. The DNA for the CDR3 is TGTGCCAGCATCGGCAGGGACTATGGCTACACCTTC. It encodes CASIGRDYGYTF.

Notes on this clone: Other nucleotide sequences from this sample produce the same CDR3. This chain joins TRBV5-6 and TRBJ2-7; TRBD2 matches at 11 bases. J lost 4 bases, V lost 4 bases, and 4 bases had no gene match. The CDR3 consists of 14 residues. Germline CDR1 reads SGHDT; CDR2 reads YYEEEE. The CDR3 protein is CASSEGLAAYEQYF. CDR3 nucleotide sequence: TGTGCCAGCAGCGAGGGACTAGCGGCGTACGAGCAGTACTTC.

Remarks on this clone: A read error may account for a junction end that differs from germline. The identical CDR3 is also encoded by other nucleotide sequences in the sample. V usage is TRBV27 and J usage is TRBJ1-5, with 7 nucleotides matching TRBD1. CDR3 length: 15 residues. CDR1 is MNHEY, CDR2 SMNVEV, per germline (reference sequence). CDR3 in amino acids: CASSTTTGYSQPQHF. CDR3 coding DNA: TGTGCTAGCAGTACCACGACAGGGTATAGTCAGCCCCAGCATTTT.